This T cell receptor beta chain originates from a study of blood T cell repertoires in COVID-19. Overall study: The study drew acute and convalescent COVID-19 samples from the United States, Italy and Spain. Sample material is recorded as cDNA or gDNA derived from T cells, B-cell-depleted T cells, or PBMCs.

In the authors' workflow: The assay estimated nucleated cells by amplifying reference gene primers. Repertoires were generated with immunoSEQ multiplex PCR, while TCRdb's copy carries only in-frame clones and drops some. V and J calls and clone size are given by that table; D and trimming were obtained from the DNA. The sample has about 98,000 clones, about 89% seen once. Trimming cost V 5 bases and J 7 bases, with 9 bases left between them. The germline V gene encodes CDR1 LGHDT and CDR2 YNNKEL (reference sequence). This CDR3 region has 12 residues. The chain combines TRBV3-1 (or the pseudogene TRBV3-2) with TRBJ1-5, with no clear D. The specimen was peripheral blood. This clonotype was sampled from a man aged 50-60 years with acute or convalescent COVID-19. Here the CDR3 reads CASSLTGQPQHF. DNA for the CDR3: TGTGCCAGCAGCTTAACGGGGCAGCCCCAGCATTTT.